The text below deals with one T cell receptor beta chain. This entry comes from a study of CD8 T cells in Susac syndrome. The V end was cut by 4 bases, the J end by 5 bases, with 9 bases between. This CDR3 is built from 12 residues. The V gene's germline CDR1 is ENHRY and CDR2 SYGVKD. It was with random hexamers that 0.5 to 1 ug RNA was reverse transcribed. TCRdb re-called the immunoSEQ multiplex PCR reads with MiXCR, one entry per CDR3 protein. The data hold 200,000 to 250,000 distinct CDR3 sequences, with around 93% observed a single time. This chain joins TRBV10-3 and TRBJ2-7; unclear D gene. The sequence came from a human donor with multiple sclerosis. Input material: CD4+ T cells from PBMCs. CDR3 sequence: CAISGVIDEQYF. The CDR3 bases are TGTGCCATCAGTGGGGTTATCGACGAGCAGTACTTC.